The 7 T cell receptor beta chains presented below share a single source sample, sequenced in a study of STAT5B mutations in CD4+ large granular lymphocyte leukemia. Clones were read by immunoSEQ multiplex PCR, and TCRdb kept only the in-frame ones, dropping some. This sample has roughly 30,000 clones, with about 82% found just once. Sequenced material: CD4+ T cells from blood buffy coats. The receptor source for this set is a human donor in good health.

V gene TRBV30 combines with J gene TRBJ1-3, with a possible D match to TRBD1 (5 bases). Looked up from germline, CDR1 is GTSNPN and CDR2 is SVGIG (reference sequence). V was shortened by 2 bases and J by 0 bases, with 8 bases between the two germline ends. The CDR3 loop spans 14 amino acids. The CDR3 DNA is TGTGCCTGGAGTCCAGGGATCTCTGGAAACACCATATATTTT. Its translation is CAWSPGISGNTIYF.

This clone showed up just once. The chain carries TRBV11-2 and TRBJ2-3, with 8 bases lining up with TRBD2. The CDR3 covers 15 residues. Per the germline V gene, CDR1 is SGHAT and CDR2 is FQNNGV. Unmatched junction bases numbered 9, after V lost 5 bases and J lost 5 bases. CDR3 amino acids: CASSKREGVGDTQYF. The CDR3, as DNA: TGTGCCAGCAGCAAACGGGAGGGGGTCGGAGATACGCAGTATTTT.

The rearrangement uses TRBV25-1 and TRBJ2-7; TRBD2 is a possible D gene (6 bases). V lost 6 bases and J 0 bases, leaving 12 bases between the germline ends. The germline V gene encodes CDR1 MGHDK and CDR2 SYGVNS. This CDR3 spans 14 amino acids. CDR3 sequence (DNA): TGTGCCAGCAGCCCAGCGGGCTCCTCCTACGAGCAGTACTTC. Protein product: CASSPAGSSYEQYF.

The V gene is TRBV27, the J gene TRBJ2-1; D remains ambiguous. This CDR3 has 14 residues. V was trimmed by 2 bases and J by 4 bases, leaving 9 bases between them. Germline values: CDR1 MNHEY, CDR2 SMNVEV (reference sequence). This CDR3 reads CASSLGLPYNEQFF. The CDR3 coding sequence is TGTGCCAGCAGTTTAGGCCTTCCATACAATGAGCAGTTCTTC.

The chain carries TRBV4-3 and TRBJ2-5, with D unresolved. Germline V lookup: CDR1 LGHNA, CDR2 YSLEER. V was clipped by 1 base and J by 2 bases, with 5 bases between them. The CDR3 contains 13 residues. CDR3 nucleotides: TGCGCCAGCAGCCAAGTCATACAAGAGACCCAGTACTTC. Its protein product is CASSQVIQETQYF.

The chain is built from TRBV19 and TRBJ1-5; D is unclear. V gave up 6 bases and J gave up 10 bases, with 16 bases separating them. The CDR3 has 13 amino acids. Germline V gene lookup returns CDR1 LNHDA and CDR2 SQIVND (reference sequence). CDR3 coding DNA: TGTGCCAGTAGCTCCCAGGTCGAAACACCCCAGCATTTT. Its translation: CASSSQVETPQHF.

The chain joins TRBV27 to TRBJ2-7; D unresolved. V lost 2 bases and J lost 4, with 3 bases in between. This CDR3 region has 11 residues. The germline CDR1 and CDR2 sequences are MNHEY and SMNVEV (reference sequence). Here the CDR3 reads CASSLRYEQYF. The CDR3, as DNA: TGTGCCAGCAGTTTAAGGTACGAGCAGTACTTC.